What follows is one T cell receptor (beta chain) and its context. The CDR3 length is 12 residues. The germline V gene has CDR1 SNHLY and CDR2 FYNNEI. TCRalpha along with TCRbeta cDNA was subjected to two nested PCRs lasting roughly 16 and 10 cycles. TCRdb re-analyzed the 5' RACE reads; it lists each CDR3 protein once, without DNA. The data show about 350,000 distinct CDR3 sequences, and the top ten clones hold roughly 2%. The data were obtained in a study of monozygotic twins with inflammatory bowel disease. This receptor was taken from a human donor with ulcerative colitis or Crohn's disease, or a healthy co-twin of an affected twin (not recorded which). Source material: blood. The genes are TRBV2 and TRBJ1-3. The CDR3 here is CASGFVGNTIYF. Full variable domain (remainder filled in from reference TRBV2 and TRBJ1-3): EPEVTQTPSHQVTQMGQEVILRCVPISNHLYFYWYRQILGQKVEFLVSFYNNEISEKSEIFDDQFSVERPDGSNFTLKIRSTKLEDSAMYFCASGFVGNTIYFGEGSWLTVV.